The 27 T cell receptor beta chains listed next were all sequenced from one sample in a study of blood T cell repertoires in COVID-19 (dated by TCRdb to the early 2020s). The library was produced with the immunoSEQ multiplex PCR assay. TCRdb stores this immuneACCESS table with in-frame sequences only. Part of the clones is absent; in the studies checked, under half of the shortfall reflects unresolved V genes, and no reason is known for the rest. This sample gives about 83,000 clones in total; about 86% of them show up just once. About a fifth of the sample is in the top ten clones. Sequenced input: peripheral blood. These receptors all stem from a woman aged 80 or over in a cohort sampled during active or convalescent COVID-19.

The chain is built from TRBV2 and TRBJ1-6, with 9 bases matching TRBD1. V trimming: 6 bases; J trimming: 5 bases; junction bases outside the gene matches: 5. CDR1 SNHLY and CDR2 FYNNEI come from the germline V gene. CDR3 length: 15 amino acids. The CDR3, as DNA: TGTGCCAGCAGACTGGGACAGGGTAATAATTCACCCCTCCACTTT. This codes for CASRLGQGNNSPLHF.

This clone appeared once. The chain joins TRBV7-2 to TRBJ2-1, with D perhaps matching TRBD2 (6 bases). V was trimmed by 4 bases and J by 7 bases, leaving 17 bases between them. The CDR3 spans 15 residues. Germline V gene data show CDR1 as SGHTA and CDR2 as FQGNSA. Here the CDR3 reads CASSSLGGVLNEQFF. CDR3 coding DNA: TGTGCCAGCAGCTCCCTCGGGGGAGTCCTTAATGAGCAGTTCTTC.

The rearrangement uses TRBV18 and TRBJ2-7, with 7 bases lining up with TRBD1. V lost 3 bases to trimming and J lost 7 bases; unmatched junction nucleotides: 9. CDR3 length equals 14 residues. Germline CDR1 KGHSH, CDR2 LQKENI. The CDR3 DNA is TGTGCCAGCTCACCGGACAGGAATGCTTTAGAGCAGTACTTC. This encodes CASSPDRNALEQYF.

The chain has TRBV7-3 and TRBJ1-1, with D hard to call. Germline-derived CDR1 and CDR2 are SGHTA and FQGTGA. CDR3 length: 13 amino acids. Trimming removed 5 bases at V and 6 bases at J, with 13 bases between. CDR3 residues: CASSRTWRAEAFF. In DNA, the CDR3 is TGTGCCAGCAGCCGGACCTGGAGGGCTGAAGCTTTCTTT.

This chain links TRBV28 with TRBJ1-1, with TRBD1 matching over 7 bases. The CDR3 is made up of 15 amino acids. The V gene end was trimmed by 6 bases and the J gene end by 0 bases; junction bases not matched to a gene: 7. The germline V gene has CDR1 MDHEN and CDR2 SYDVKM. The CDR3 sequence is CASSLTGAMNTEAFF. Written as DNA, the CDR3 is TGTGCCAGCAGCCTTACAGGGGCTATGAACACTGAAGCTTTCTTT.

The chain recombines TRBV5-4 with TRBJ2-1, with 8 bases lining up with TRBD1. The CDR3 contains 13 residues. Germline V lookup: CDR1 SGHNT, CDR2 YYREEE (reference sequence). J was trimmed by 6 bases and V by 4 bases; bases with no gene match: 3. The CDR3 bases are TGTGCCAGCAGCACAACAGGGGGCAATGAGCAGTTCTTC. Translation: CASSTTGGNEQFF.

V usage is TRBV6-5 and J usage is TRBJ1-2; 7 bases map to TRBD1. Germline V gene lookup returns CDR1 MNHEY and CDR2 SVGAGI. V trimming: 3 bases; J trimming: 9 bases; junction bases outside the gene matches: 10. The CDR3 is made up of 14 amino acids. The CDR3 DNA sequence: TGTGCCAGCAGTTATAACGATAGGGACAGCCGCTACACCTTC. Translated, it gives CASSYNDRDSRYTF.

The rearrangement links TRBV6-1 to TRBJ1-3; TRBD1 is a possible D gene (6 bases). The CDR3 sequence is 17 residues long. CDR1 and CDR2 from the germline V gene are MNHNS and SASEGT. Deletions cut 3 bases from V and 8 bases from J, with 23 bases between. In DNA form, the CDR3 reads TGTGCCAGCAGTGATCAGGGCAGGGGTGGTGTTGGCGACACCATATATTTT. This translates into CASSDQGRGGVGDTIYF.

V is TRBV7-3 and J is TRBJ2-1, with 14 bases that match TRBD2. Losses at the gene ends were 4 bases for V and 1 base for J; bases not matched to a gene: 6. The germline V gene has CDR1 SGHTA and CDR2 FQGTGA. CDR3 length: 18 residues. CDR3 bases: TGTGCCAGCAGCTCCGGGACTAGCGGGAGTCAGTCCTACAATGAGCAGTTCTTC. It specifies CASSSGTSGSQSYNEQFF.

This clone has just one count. This CDR3 reads CASSHLLAGQETQYF. The CDR3 nucleotides are TGTGCCAGCAGCCACCTACTAGCGGGCCAAGAGACCCAGTACTTC. The rearrangement uses TRBV14 and TRBJ2-5, with 9 nucleotides matching TRBD2. CDR3 length equals 15 residues. Per the germline V gene, CDR1 is SGHDN and CDR2 is FVKESK. Germline trimming cut 3 bases from V and 1 base from J; bases unmatched to any gene: 3.

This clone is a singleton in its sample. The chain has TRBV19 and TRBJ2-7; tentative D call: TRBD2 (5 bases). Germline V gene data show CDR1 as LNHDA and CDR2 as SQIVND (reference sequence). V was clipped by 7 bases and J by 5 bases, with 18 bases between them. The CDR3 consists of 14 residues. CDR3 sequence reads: CASTPSPPGNEQYF. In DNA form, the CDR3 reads TGTGCCAGTACGCCCAGTCCGCCGGGAAACGAGCAGTACTTC. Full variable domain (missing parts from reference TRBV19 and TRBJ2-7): DGGITQSPKYLFRKEGQNVTLSCEQNLNHDAMYWYRQDPGQGLRLIYYSQIVNDFQKGDIAEGYSVSREKKESFPLTVTSAQKNPTAFYLCASTPSPPGNEQYFGPGTRLTVT.

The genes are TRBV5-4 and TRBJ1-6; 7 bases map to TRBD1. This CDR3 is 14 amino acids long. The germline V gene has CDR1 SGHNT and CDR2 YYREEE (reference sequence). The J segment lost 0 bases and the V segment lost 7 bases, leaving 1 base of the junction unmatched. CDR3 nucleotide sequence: TGTGCCAGCGGGGACAGCTCCTATAATTCACCCCTCCACTTT. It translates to CASGDSSYNSPLHF.

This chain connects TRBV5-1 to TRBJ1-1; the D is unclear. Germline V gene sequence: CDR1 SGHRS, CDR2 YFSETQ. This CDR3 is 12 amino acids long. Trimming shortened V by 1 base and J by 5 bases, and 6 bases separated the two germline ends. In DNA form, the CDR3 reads TGCGCCAGCAGCTTGTCCCTTACTGAAGCTTTCTTT. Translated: CASSLSLTEAFF.

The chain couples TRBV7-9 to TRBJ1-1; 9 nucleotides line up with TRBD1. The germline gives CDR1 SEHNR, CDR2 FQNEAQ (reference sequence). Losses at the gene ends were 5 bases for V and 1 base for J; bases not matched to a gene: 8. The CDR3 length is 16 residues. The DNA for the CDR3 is TGTGCCAGCAGCAGATGGACAGGGGCTACGAACACTGAAGCTTTCTTT. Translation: CASSRWTGATNTEAFF.

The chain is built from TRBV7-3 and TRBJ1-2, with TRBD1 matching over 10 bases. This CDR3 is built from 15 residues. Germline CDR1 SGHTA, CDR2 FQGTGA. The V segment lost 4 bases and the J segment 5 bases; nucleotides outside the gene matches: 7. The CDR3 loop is CASSSNTGQGYGYTF. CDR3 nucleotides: TGTGCCAGCAGCTCGAATACGGGACAGGGGTATGGCTACACCTTC.

CDR3 residues: CASSVGEGFNQPQHF. CDR3 nucleotides: TGTGCCAGCAGCGTAGGGGAGGGCTTCAATCAGCCCCAGCATTTT. The chain combines TRBV9 with TRBJ1-5; D is unresolved. Trimming left V 0 bases short and J 3 bases short, with 10 bases between. The germline V gene encodes CDR1 SGDLS and CDR2 YYNGEE. The CDR3 spans 15 residues.

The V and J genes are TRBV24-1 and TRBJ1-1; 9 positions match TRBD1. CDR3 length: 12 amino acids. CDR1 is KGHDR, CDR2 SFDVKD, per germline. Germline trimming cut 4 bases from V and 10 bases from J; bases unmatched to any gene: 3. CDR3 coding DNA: TGTGCCACCAGTGACGACAGGGGGTCAGCTTTCTTT. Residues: CATSDDRGSAFF.

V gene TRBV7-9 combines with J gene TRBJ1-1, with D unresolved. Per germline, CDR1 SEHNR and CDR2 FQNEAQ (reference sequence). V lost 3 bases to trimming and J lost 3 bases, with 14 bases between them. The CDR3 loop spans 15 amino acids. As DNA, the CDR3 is TGTGCCAGCAGCTTTCGGTTTACGGGTGACACTGAAGCTTTCTTT. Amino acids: CASSFRFTGDTEAFF.

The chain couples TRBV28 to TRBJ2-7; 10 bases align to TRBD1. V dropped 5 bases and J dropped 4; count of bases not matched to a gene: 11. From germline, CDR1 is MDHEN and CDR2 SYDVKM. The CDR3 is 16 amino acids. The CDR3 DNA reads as TGTGCCAGCAGTCCCCCCGGGACAGGGGCCCTATACGAGCAGTACGTC. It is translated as CASSPPGTGALYEQYV.

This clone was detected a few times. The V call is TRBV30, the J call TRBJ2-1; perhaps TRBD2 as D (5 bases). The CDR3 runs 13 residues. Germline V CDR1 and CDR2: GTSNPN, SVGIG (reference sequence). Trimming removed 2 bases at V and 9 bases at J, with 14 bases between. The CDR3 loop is CAWSNKGVAEQFF. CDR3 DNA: TGTGCCTGGAGTAATAAGGGAGTGGCTGAGCAGTTCTTC.

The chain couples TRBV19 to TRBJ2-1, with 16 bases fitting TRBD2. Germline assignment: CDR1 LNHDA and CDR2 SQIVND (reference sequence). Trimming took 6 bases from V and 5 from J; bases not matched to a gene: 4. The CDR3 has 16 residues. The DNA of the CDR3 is TGTGCCAGTAGCGGGACTAGCGGGAGGGCTAACAATGAGCAGTTCTTC. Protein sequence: CASSGTSGRANNEQFF.

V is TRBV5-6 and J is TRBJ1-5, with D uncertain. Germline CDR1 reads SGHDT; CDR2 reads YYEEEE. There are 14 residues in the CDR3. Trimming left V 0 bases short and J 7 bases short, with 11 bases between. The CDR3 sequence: CASSLGPGGQPQHF. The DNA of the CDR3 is TGTGCCAGCAGCTTGGGTCCAGGTGGCCAGCCCCAGCATTTT.

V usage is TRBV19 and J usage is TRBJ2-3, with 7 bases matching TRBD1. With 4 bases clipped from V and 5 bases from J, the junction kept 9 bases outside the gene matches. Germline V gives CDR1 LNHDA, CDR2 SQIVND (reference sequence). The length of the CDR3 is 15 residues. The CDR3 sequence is CASSRGGLFGDTQYF. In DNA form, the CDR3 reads TGTGCCAGTAGTAGAGGGGGCCTTTTTGGAGATACGCAGTATTTT.

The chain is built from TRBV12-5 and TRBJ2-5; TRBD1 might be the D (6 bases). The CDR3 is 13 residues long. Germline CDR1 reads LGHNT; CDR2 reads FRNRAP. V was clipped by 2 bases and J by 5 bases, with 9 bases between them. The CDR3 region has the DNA TGTGCTAGTGGTTTGACAGGGTCTGAGACCCAGTACTTC. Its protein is CASGLTGSETQYF.

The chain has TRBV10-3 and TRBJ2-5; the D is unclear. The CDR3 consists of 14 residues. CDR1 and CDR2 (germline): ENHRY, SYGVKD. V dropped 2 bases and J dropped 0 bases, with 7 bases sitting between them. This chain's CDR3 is CAISELLDQETQYF. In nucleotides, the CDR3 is TGTGCCATCAGTGAGCTTCTCGACCAAGAGACCCAGTACTTC.

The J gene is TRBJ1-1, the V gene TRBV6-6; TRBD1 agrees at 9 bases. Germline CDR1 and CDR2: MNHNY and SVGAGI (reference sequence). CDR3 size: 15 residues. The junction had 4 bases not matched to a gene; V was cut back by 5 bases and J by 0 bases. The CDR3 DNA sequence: TGTGCCAGCAGTCACGGACAGGGGATGAACACTGAAGCTTTCTTT. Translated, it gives CASSHGQGMNTEAFF.

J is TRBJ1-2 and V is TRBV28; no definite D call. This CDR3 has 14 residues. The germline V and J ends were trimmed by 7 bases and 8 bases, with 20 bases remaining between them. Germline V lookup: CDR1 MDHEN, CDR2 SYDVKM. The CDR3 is CASNTWLAARGYTF. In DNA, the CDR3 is TGTGCCAGCAACACCTGGTTGGCGGCAAGGGGCTACACCTTC.